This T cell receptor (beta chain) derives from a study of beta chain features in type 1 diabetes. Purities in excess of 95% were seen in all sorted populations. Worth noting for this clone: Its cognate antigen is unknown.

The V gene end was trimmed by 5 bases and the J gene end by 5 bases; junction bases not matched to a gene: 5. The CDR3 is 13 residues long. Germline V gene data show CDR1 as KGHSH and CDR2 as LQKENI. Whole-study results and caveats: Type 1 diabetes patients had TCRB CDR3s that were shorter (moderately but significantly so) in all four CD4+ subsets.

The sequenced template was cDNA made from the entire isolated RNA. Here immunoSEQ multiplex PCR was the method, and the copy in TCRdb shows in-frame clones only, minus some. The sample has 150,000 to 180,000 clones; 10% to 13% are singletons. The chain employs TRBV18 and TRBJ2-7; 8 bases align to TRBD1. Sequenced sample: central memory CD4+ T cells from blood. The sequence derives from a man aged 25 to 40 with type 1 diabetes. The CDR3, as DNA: TGTGCCAGCTCAACCTTACAGGGGGACGAGCAGTACTTC. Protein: CASSTLQGDEQYF.